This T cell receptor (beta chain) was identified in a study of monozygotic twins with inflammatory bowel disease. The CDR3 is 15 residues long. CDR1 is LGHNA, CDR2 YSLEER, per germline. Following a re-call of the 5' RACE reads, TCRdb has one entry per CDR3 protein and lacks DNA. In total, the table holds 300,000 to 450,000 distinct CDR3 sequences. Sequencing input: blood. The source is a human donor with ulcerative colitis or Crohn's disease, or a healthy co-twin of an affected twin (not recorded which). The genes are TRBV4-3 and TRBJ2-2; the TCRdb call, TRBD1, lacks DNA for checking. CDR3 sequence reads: CASSRSGHNTGELFF.